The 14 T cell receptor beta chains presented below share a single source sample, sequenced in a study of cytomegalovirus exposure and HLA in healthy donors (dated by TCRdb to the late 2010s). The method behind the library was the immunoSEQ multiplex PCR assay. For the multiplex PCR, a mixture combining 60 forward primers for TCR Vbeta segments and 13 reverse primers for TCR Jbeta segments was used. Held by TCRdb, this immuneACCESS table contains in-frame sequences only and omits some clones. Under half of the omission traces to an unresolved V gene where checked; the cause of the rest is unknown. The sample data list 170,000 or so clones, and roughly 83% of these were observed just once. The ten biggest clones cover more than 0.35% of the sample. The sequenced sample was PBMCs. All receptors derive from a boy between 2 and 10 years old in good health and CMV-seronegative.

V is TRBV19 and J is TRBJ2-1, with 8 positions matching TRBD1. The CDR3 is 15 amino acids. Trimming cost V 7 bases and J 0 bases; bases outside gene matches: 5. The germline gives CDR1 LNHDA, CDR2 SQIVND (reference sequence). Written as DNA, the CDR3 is TGTGCCAGTAACACCGGGACAGGCTCCTACAATGAGCAGTTCTTC. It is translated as CASNTGTGSYNEQFF. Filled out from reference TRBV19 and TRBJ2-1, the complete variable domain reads DGGITQSPKYLFRKEGQNVTLSCEQNLNHDAMYWYRQDPGQGLRLIYYSQIVNDFQKGDIAEGYSVSREKKESFPLTVTSAQKNPTAFYLCASNTGTGSYNEQFFGPGTRLTVL.

The CDR3 DNA is TGCAGCGTTGATAGTGGACAGGGGGCTCATGGCTACACCTTC. Amino acids: CSVDSGQGAHGYTF. The V and J genes are TRBV29-1 and TRBJ1-2; 11 bases agree with TRBD1. This CDR3 has 14 amino acids. CDR1 is SQVTM, CDR2 ANQGSEA, per germline. J lost 6 bases, V lost 3 bases, and 6 bases had no gene match.

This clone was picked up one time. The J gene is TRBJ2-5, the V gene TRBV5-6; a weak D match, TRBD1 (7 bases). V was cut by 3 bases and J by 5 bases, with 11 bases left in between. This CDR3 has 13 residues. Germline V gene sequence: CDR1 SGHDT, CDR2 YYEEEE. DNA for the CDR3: TGTGCCAGCAGCTGGTCAGGGGGGGAGACCCAGTACTTC. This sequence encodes CASSWSGGETQYF.

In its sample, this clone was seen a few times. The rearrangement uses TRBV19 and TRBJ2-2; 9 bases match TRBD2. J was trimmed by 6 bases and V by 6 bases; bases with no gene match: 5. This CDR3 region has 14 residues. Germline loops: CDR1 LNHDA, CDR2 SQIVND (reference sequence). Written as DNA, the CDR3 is TGTGCCAGTAGGGTGGCGGGAGGGGCCGGGGAGCTGTTTTTT. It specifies CASRVAGGAGELFF.

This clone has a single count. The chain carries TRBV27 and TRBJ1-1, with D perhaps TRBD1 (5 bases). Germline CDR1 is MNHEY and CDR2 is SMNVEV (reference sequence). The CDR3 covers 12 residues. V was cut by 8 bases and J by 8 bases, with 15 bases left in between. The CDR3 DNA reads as TGTGCCAGCCTCAATCTCCGGGGGGAAGCTTTCTTT. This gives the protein CASLNLRGEAFF.

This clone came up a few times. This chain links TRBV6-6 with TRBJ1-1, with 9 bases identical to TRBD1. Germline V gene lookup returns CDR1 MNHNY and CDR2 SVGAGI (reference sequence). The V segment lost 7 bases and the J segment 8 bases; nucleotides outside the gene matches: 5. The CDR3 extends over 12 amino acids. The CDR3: CASTLGQGEAFF. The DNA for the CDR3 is TGTGCCAGCACCCTGGGACAGGGCGAAGCTTTCTTT.

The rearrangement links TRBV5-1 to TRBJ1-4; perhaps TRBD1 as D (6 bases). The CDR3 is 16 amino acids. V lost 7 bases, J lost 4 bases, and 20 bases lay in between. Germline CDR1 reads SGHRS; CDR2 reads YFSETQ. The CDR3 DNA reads TGCGCCAGCCACTCCGGGGAAACAGGGTTTAATGAAAAACTGTTTTTT. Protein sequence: CASHSGETGFNEKLFF.

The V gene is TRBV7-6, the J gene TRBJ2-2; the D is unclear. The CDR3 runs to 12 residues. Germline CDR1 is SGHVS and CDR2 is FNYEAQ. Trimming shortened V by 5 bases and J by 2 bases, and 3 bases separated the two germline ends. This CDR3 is CASSLNTGELFF. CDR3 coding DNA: TGTGCCAGCAGCCTTAACACCGGGGAGCTGTTTTTT.

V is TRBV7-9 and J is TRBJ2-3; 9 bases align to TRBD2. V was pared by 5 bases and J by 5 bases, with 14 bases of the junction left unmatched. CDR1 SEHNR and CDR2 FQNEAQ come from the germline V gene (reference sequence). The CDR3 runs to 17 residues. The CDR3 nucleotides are TGTGCCAGCAGCCAGGCGGGCGGGAGGGTCGGCGAAGATACGCAGTATTTT. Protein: CASSQAGGRVGEDTQYF.

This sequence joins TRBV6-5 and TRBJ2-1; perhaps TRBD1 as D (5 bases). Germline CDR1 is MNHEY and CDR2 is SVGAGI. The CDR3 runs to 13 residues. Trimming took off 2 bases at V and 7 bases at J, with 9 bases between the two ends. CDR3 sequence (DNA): TGTGCCAGCAGTTACGCCTCAGGGAATGAGCAGTTCTTC. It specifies CASSYASGNEQFF.

For the CDR3, the DNA is TGTGCCAGCAGTTACTCGGGGGCTTCTGGGGCCAACGTCCTGACTTTC. The encoded protein is CASSYSGASGANVLTF. The V call is TRBV6-5, the J call TRBJ2-6, with D tentatively TRBD1 (6 bases). Trimming removed 0 bases at V and 1 base at J, with 7 bases between. CDR3 length: 16 amino acids. Germline loops: CDR1 MNHEY, CDR2 SVGAGI.

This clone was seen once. The CDR3 DNA reads as TGTGCCAGCAAGCGAACAGGGGGCACTGAAGCTTTCTTT. Amino acid sequence: CASKRTGGTEAFF. The chain uses TRBV2 and TRBJ1-1; TRBD1 agrees at 8 bases. The CDR3 sequence is 13 residues long. Germline V gives CDR1 SNHLY, CDR2 FYNNEI. V trimming: 7 bases; J trimming: 4 bases; junction bases outside the gene matches: 5.

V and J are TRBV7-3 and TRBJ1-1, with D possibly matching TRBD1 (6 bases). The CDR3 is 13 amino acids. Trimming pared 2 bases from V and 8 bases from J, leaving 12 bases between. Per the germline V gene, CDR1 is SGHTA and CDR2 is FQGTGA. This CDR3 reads CASSLFLGAEAFF. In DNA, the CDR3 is TGTGCCAGCAGCTTATTCTTGGGGGCCGAAGCTTTCTTT.

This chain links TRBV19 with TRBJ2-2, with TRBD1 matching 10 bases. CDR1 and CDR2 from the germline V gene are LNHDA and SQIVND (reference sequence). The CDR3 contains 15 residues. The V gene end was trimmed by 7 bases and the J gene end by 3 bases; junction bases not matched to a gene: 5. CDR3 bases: TGTGCCAGTAACCTCGACAGGGGGCACACCGGGGAGCTGTTTTTT. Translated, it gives CASNLDRGHTGELFF.